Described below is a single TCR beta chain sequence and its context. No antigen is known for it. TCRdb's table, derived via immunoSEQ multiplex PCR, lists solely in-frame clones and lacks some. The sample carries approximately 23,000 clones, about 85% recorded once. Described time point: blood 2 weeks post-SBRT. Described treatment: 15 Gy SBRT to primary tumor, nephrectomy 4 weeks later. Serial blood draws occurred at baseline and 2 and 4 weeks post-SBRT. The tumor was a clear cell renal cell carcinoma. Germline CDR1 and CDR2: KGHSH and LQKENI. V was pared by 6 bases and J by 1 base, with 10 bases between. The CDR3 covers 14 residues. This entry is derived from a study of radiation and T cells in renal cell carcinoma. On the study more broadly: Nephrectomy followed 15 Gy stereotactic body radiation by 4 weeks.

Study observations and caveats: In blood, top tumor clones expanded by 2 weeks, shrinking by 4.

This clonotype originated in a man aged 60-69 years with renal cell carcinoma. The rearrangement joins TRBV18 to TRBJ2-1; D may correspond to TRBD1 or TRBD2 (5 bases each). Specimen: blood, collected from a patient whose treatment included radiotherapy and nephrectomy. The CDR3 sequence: CASSPGHSYNEQFF. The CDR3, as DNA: TGTGCCAGCTCCCCGGGGCATTCCTACAATGAGCAGTTCTTC.